This TCR beta chain was captured by sequencing in a study of CD8+ T cells in alopecia areata. The wider study: Treated patients were dosed with oral tofacitinib, taking 5 to 10 mg twice daily.

TCR sequencing used cDNA made by reverse transcription of extracted RNA. The table came from immunoSEQ multiplex PCR; TCRdb's copy has only in-frame clones and leaves some out. Among about 150,000 clones listed, around 86% were seen once. V shed 0 bases and J shed 4 bases, with 21 bases lying between them. The CDR3 length is 17 residues. Germline CDR1 SQVTM, CDR2 ANQGSEA. The chain recombines TRBV29-1 with TRBJ1-2; possibly TRBD1 for D (6 bases). The receptor comes from a human donor with alopecia areata. The sample consisted of CD8+ T cells sorted from blood, taken at week 0. The CDR3 region is CSVEDFSDKGEFYGYTF. CDR3 in DNA: TGCAGCGTTGAAGATTTCTCGGACAAGGGGGAATTCTATGGCTACACCTTC.